This T cell receptor (beta chain) is drawn from a study of blood T cell repertoires in COVID-19. Study-wide context: T cells, B-cell-depleted T cells, or PBMCs supplied cDNA or gDNA.

The V segment lost 1 base and the J segment 8 bases; nucleotides outside the gene matches: 7. This CDR3 contains 17 residues. Germline values: CDR1 SGHTA, CDR2 FQGNSA. The table came from immunoSEQ multiplex PCR; TCRdb's copy has only in-frame clones and leaves some out. The sample contains about 52,000 clones, 90% of which appear only once. This chain links TRBV7-2 with TRBJ2-1; 14 positions agree with TRBD2. The receptor was isolated from a human donor in a cohort sampled during active COVID-19. The specimen was peripheral blood. The CDR3: CASSLEGLAGERYEQFF. CDR3 in DNA: TGTGCCAGCAGCTTAGAGGGACTAGCGGGAGAGAGGTATGAGCAGTTCTTC.